This is a list of T cell receptor beta chains from one sample in a study of T cell repertoires in cytomegalovirus infection. MiXCR was run by TCRdb on the reads, yielding one entry per CDR3 protein. Here the sample spans some 700,000 distinct CDR3 sequences, 35% to 45% being singletons. The sample consisted of PBMCs. The receptors here all came from a human donor in good health (CMV status not recorded). Some clones in this sample may be carry-over from other donors' samples. The CDR3 runs from the conserved cysteine through the conserved F or W. The D gene is left open where the match is weak. Where a row states a size, it is once, few, many or the class of an expanded clone; other rows omit it.

- | TRBJ2-7 | TRBV6-1 | few | CASKWDPITYEQYF | TGTGCCAGCAAGTGGGACCCAATTACGTACGAGCAGTACTTC
TRBD1 | TRBJ1-1 | TRBV5-6 | few | CASSPKRWTGVVPEAFF | TGTGCCAGCAGCCCCAAAAGGTGGACAGGGGTGGTGCCTGAAGCTTTCTTT
- | TRBJ2-7 | TRBV7-2 | many | CASSLGHQELGEQYF | TGTGCCAGCAGCTTGGGTCATCAGGAGTTGGGCGAGCAGTACTTC
- | TRBJ1-1 | TRBV28 | - | CASVLGPVMNTEAFF | TGTGCCAGCGTGCTAGGACCTGTTATGAACACTGAAGCTTTCTTT
- | TRBJ2-1 | TRBV20-1 | - | CSPARALRSGWNEQFF | TGCAGTCCAGCCCGGGCATTGAGGTCGGGATGGAATGAGCAGTTCTTC
- | TRBJ1-5 | TRBV6-1 | few | CASSEALQNQPQHF | TGTGCCAGCAGTGAGGCCCTGCAGAATCAGCCCCAGCATTTT
- | TRBJ2-7 | TRBV10-3 | few | CAISESLGSYEQYF | TGTGCCATCAGTGAGTCTTTGGGGTCCTACGAGCAGTACTTC
TRBD2 | TRBJ2-1 | TRBV7-2 | few | CASSLAGTSGAYNEQFF | TGTGCCAGCAGCTTAGCCGGGACTAGCGGGGCATACAATGAGCAGTTCTTC
- | TRBJ2-3 | TRBV28 | - | CASTPTGGGRSTDTQYF | TGTGCCAGCACCCCTACCGGTGGAGGGAGAAGCACAGATACGCAGTATTTT
TRBD2 | TRBJ2-7 | TRBV20-1 | - | CSASSTGLAGEKTYEQYF | TGCAGTGCTAGCTCGACGGGACTAGCGGGAGAAAAAACCTACGAGCAGTACTTC
- | TRBJ2-7 | TRBV4-1 | - | CASSQDGEQYF | TGCGCCAGCAGCCAAGATGGCGAGCAGTACTTC
- | TRBJ2-2 | TRBV19 | - | CAITPGARTGELFF | TGTGCCATTACACCCGGAGCGCGAACCGGGGAGCTGTTTTTT
TRBD2 | TRBJ2-5 | TRBV7-9 | - | CASSFEGLGQETQYF | TGTGCCAGCAGCTTCGAGGGACTAGGTCAAGAGACCCAGTACTTC
TRBD2 | TRBJ2-7 | TRBV7-2 | - | CASSPGLADGKQYF | TGTGCCAGCAGCCCCGGACTAGCGGACGGGAAGCAGTACTTC
TRBD1 | TRBJ2-1 | TRBV7-2 | many | CASSRRDRVSYNEQFF | TGTGCCAGCAGCCGCCGCGACAGGGTTAGCTACAATGAGCAGTTCTTC
- | TRBJ2-2 | TRBV7-2 | - | CASSGYGGRTGELFF | TGTGCCAGCAGCGGTTATGGGGGGAGGACCGGGGAGCTGTTTTTT
TRBD1 | TRBJ1-1 | TRBV7-2 | - | CASSTSPDRGLTEAFF | TGTGCCAGCAGCACCAGTCCAGACAGGGGGCTGACTGAAGCTTTCTTT
- | TRBJ2-2 | TRBV11-2 | once | CASSPAGVGGELFF | TGTGCCAGCAGCCCGGCTGGGGTAGGCGGGGAGCTGTTTTTT
- | TRBJ2-7 | TRBV12-3/TRBV12-4 | - | CASSLHGAYEQYF | TGTGCCAGCAGTTTGCACGGAGCCTACGAGCAGTACTTC
- | TRBJ2-1 | TRBV7-8 | - | CASSPRRSGPYNEQFF | TGTGCCAGCAGTCCCCGGAGAAGCGGGCCGTACAATGAGCAGTTCTTC
- | TRBJ1-5 | TRBV6-1 | - | CASSQDQPQHF | TGTGCCAGCAGTCAGGATCAGCCCCAGCATTTT
- | TRBJ2-7 | TRBV24-1 | - | CATSDGGHYEQYF | TGTGCCACCAGTGATGGGGGGCACTACGAGCAGTACTTC
- | TRBJ2-5 | TRBV7-9 | - | CASSTSGRLQETQYF | TGTGCCAGCAGCACCTCGGGACGACTACAAGAGACCCAGTACTTC
TRBD1 | TRBJ2-1 | TRBV12-3/TRBV12-4 | many | CASNVGQGLDNEQFF | TGTGCCAGCAACGTCGGACAGGGATTGGACAATGAGCAGTTCTTC
TRBD1 | TRBJ2-1 | TRBV20-1 | few | CSARGQGALSEQFF | TGCAGTGCTCGGGGACAGGGGGCACTGAGTGAGCAGTTCTTC
- | TRBJ1-1 | TRBV28 | - | CASSAHLQGEAFF | TGTGCCAGCAGTGCCCACCTCCAGGGTGAAGCTTTCTTT
- | TRBJ1-5 | TRBV4-1 | - | CASSHALGGGHPQHF | TGCGCCAGCAGCCACGCCTTGGGGGGTGGTCATCCCCAGCATTTT
- | TRBJ2-2 | TRBV7-3 | many | CASSNRNTGELFF | TGTGCCAGCAGTAACAGGAACACCGGGGAGCTGTTTTTT